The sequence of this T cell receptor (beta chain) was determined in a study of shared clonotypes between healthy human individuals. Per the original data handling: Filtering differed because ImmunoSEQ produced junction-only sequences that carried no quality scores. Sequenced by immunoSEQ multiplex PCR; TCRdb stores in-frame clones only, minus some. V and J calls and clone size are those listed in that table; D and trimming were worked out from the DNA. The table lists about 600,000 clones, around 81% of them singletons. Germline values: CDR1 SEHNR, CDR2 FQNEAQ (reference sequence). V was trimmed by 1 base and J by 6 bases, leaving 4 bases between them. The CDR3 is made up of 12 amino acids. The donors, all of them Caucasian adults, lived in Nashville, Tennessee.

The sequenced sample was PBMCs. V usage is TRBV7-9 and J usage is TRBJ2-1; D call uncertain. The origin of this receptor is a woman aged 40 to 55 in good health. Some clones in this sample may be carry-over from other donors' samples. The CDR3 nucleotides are TGTGCCAGCAGCTTAGACCGCAATGAGCAGTTCTTC. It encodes CASSLDRNEQFF.